The source of this T cell receptor beta chain is a study of siplizumab effects on memory and regulatory T cells. The CDR3 runs to 12 residues. Germline values: CDR1 SQVTM, CDR2 ANQGSEA. V lost 6 bases to trimming and J lost 7 bases, with 15 bases between them. Using immunoSEQ multiplex PCR, the repertoire was profiled, and TCRdb retains in-frame clones only, with some absent. The profile covers some 100,000 clones, with about 93% appearing a single time and around 1.4% taken by the ten largest. As to this clone: Antigen specificity is unknown.

General observations from the study: Naive T cells looked more diverse than memory cells, and they looked like major contributors to the alloresponse. Only a minority of proliferating CD4+ or CD8+ clones had an assignable naive or memory phenotype, with roughly 80-95% lacking one.

This TCR derives from a human donor in good health. V and J are TRBV29-1 and TRBJ1-1; D is undetermined. The sequenced material came from non-Treg CD4+ T cells sorted from blood. CDR3 DNA: TGCAGCGTACAAGGGCGGGTGGGTGAAGCTTTCTTT. Translation gives CSVQGRVGEAFF.